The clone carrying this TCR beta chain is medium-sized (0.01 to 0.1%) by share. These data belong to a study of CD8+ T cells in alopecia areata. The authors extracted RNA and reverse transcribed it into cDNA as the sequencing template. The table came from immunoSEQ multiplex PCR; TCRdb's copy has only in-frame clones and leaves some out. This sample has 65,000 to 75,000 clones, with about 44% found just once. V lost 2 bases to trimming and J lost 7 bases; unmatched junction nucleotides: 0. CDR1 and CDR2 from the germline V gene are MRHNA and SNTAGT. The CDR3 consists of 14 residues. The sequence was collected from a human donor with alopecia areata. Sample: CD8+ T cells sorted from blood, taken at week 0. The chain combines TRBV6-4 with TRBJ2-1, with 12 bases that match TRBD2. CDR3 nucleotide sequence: TGTGCCAGCAGTGACGGGACTAGCGGGAATGAGCAGTTCTTC. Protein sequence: CASSDGTSGNEQFF.